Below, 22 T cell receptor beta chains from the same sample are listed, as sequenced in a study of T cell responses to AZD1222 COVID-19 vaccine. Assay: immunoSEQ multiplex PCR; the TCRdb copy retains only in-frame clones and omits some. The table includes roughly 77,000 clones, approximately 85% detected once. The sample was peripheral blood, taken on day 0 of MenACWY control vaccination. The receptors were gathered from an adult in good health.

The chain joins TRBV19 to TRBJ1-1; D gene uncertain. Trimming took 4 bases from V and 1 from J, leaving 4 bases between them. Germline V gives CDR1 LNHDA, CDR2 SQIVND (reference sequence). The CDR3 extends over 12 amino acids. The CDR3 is CASSSGNTEAFF. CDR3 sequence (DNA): TGTGCCAGTAGTAGTGGGAACACTGAAGCTTTCTTT.

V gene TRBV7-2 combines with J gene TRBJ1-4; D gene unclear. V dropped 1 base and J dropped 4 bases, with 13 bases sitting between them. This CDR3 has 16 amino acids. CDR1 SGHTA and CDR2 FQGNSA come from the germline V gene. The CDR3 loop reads CASSLVVGQFNEKLFF. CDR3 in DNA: TGTGCCAGCAGCTTAGTCGTCGGGCAGTTTAATGAAAAACTGTTTTTT. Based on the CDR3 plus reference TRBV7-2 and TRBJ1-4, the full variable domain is GAGVSQSPSNKVTEKGKDVELRCDPISGHTALYWYRQSLGQGLEFLIYFQGNSAPDKSGLPSDRFSAERTGGSVSTLTIQRTQQEDSAVYLCASSLVVGQFNEKLFFGSGTQLSVL.

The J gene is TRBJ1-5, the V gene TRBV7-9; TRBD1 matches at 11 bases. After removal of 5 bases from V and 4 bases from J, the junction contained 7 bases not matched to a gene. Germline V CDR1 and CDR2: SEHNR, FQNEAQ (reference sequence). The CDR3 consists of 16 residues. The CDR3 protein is CASSPAGQGANQPQHF. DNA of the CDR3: TGTGCCAGCAGCCCAGCCGGACAGGGGGCTAATCAGCCCCAGCATTTT. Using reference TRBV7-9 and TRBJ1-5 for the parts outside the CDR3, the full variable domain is DTGVSQNPRHKITKRGQNVTFRCDPISEHNRLYWYRQTLGQGPEFLTYFQNEAQLEKSRLLSDRFSAERPKGSFSTLEIQRTEQGDSAMYLCASSPAGQGANQPQHFGDGTRLSIL.

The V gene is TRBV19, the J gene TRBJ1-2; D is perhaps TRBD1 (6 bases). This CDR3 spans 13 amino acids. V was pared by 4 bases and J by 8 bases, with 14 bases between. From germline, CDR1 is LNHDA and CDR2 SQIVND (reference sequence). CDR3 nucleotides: TGTGCCAGTAGTAGCCTACAGGGAATCGGCTACACCTTC. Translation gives CASSSLQGIGYTF. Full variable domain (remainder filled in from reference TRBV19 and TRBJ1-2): DGGITQSPKYLFRKEGQNVTLSCEQNLNHDAMYWYRQDPGQGLRLIYYSQIVNDFQKGDIAEGYSVSREKKESFPLTVTSAQKNPTAFYLCASSSLQGIGYTFGSGTRLTVV.

CDR3 amino acids: CASSPRGWERPSTDTQYF. CDR3 coding DNA: TGTGCCAGCAGCCCCAGGGGTTGGGAGCGGCCTAGCACAGATACGCAGTATTTT. The rearrangement links TRBV9 to TRBJ2-3; possibly TRBD1 for D (6 bases). Germline CDR1 SGDLS, CDR2 YYNGEE. V shed 4 bases and J shed 0 bases, with 21 bases lying between them. The CDR3 is 18 residues long. Using reference TRBV9 and TRBJ2-3 for the parts outside the CDR3, the full variable domain is DSGVTQTPKHLITATGQRVTLRCSPRSGDLSVYWYQQSLDQGLQFLIQYYNGEERAKGNILERFSAQQFPDLHSELNLSSLELGDSALYFCASSPRGWERPSTDTQYFGPGTRLTVL.

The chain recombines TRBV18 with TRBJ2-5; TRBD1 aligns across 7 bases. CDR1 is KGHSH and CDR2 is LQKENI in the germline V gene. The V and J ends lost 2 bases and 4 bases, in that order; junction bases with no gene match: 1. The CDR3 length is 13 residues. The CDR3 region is CASSPGTAETQYF. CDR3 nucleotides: TGTGCCAGCTCACCAGGGACAGCAGAGACCCAGTACTTC.

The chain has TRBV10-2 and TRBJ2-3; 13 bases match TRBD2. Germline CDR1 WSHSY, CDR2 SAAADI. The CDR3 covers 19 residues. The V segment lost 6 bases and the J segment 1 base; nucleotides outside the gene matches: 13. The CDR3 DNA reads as TGCGCCAGCAGGGCTCGGACTAGCGGGGGCCAAACCCGCACAGATACGCAGTATTTT. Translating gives CASRARTSGGQTRTDTQYF.

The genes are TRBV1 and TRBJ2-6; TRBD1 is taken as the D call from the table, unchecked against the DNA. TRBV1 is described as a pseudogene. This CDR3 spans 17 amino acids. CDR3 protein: CTSSQDRGGSGANVLTF. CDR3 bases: TGCACCAGCAGCCAAGACAGGGGCGGCTCTGGGGCCAACGTCCTGACTTTC.

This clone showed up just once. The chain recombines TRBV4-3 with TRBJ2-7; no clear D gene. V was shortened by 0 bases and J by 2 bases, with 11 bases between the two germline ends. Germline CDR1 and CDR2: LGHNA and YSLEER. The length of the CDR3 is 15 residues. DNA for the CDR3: TGCGCCAGCAGCCAAGATCTAGAGGACCCCTACGAGCAGTACTTC. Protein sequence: CASSQDLEDPYEQYF.

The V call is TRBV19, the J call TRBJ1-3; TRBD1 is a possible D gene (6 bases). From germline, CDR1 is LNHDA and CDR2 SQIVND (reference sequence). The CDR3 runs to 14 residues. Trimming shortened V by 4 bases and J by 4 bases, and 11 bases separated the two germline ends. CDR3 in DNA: TGTGCCAGTAGTAGGACAGCCGAGGGAAACACCATATATTTT. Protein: CASSRTAEGNTIYF. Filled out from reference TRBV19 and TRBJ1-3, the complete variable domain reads DGGITQSPKYLFRKEGQNVTLSCEQNLNHDAMYWYRQDPGQGLRLIYYSQIVNDFQKGDIAEGYSVSREKKESFPLTVTSAQKNPTAFYLCASSRTAEGNTIYFGEGSWLTVV.

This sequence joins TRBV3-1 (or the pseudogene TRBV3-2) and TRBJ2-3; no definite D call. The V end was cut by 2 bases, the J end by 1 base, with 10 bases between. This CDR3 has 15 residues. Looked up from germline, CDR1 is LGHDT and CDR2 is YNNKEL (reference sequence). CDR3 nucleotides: TGTGCCAGCAGCCAAAATACCGTCCGCACAGATACGCAGTATTTT. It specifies CASSQNTVRTDTQYF.

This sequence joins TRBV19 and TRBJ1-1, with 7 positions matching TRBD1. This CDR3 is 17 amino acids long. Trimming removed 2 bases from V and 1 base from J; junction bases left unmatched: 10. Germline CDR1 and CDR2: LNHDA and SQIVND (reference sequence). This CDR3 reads CASSIRQGTVQNTEAFF. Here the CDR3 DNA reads TGTGCCAGTAGTATACGACAGGGTACGGTTCAGAACACTGAAGCTTTCTTT.

CDR3 amino acids: CASSLSGTNTEAFF. The CDR3 DNA follows: TGTGCCAGCAGCTTATCAGGGACGAACACTGAAGCTTTCTTT. The V call is TRBV7-2, the J call TRBJ1-1; tentatively, D is TRBD1 (5 bases). V lost 2 bases and J 1 base, leaving 8 bases between the germline ends. The CDR3 runs to 14 residues. Germline CDR1 reads SGHTA; CDR2 reads FQGNSA. The variable domain in full, completed from reference TRBV7-2 and TRBJ1-1, reads GAGVSQSPSNKVTEKGKDVELRCDPISGHTALYWYRQSLGQGLEFLIYFQGNSAPDKSGLPSDRFSAERTGGSVSTLTIQRTQQEDSAVYLCASSLSGTNTEAFFGQGTRLTVV.

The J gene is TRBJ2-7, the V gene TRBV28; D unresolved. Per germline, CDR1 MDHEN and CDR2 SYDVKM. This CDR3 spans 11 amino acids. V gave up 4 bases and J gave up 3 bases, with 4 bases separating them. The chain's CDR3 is CASSSVYEQYF. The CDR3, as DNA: TGTGCCAGCAGTTCGGTCTACGAGCAGTACTTC.

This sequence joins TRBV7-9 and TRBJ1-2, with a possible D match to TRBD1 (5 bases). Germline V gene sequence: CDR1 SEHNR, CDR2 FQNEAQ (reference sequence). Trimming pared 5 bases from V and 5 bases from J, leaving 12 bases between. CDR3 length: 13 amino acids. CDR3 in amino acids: CASSPGTDYGYTF. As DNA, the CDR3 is TGTGCCAGCAGCCCCGGGACTGATTATGGCTACACCTTC.

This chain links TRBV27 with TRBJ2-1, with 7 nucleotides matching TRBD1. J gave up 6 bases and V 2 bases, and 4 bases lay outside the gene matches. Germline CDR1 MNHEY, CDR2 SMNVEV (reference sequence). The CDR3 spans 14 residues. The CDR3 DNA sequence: TGTGCCAGCAGTTTAGTCCGGGACAGCAATGAGCAGTTCTTC. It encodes CASSLVRDSNEQFF.

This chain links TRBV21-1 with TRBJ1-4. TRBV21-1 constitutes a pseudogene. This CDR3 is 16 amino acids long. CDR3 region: CASSNGPSGGNEKLFF. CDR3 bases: TGTGCCAGCAGCAACGGACCCTCGGGGGGTAATGAAAAACTGTTTTTT.

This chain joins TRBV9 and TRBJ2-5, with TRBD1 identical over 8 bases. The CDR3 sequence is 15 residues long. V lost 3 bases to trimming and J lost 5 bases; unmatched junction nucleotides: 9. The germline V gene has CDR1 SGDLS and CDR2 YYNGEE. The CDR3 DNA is TGTGCCAGCAGCGGACCGACAGGGGAAAAGGAGACCCAGTACTTC. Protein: CASSGPTGEKETQYF.

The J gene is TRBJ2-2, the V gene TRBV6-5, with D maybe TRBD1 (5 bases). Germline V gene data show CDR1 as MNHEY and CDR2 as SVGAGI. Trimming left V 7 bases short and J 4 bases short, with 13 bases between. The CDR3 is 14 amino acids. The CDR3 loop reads CASTSGNPTGELFF. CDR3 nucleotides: TGTGCCAGCACCTCAGGGAATCCCACCGGGGAGCTGTTTTTT.

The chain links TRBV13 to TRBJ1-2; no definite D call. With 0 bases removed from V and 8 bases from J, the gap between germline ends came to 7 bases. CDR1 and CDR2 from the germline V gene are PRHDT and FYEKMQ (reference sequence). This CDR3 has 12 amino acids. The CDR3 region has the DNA TGTGCCAGCAGCTTAGGTAGGGTAGGCTACACCTTC. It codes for CASSLGRVGYTF. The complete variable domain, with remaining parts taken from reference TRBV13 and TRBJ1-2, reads AAGVIQSPRHLIKEKRETATLKCYPIPRHDTVYWYQQGPGQDPQFLISFYEKMQSDKGSIPDRFSAQQFSDYHSELNMSSLELGDSALYFCASSLGRVGYTFGSGTRLTVV.

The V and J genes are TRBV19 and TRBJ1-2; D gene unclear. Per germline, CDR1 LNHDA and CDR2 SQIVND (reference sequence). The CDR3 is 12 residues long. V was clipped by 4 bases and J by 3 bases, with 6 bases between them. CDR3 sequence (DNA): TGTGCCAGTAGTAGGACGGACTATGGCTACACCTTC. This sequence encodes CASSRTDYGYTF.

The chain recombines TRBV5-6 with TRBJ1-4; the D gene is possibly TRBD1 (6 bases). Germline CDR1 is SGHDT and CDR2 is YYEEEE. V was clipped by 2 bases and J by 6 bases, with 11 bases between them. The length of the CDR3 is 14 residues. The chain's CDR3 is CASSFQGQDEKLFF. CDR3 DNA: TGTGCCAGCAGCTTCCAGGGGCAGGATGAAAAACTGTTTTTT.